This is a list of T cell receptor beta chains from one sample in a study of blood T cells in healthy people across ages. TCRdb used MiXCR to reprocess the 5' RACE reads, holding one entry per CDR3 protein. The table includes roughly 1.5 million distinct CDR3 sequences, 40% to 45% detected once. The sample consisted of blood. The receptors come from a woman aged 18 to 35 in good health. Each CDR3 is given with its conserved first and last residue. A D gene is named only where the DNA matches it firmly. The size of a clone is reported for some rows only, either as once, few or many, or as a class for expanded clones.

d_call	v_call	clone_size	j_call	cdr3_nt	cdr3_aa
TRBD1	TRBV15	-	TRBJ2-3	TGTGCCACCAGCAGAGATCAGGGGGCTCGACATACGCAGTATTTT	CATSRDQGARHTQYF
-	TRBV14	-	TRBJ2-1	TGTGCCAGCAGCCAAGTACTGGGGATTTACAATGAGCAGTTCTTC	CASSQVLGIYNEQFF
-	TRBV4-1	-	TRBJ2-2	TGCGCCAGCAGCCACCCCGGAGGGGGCAATGACGGGGAGCTGTTTTTT	CASSHPGGGNDGELFF
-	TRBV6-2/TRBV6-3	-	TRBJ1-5	TGTGCCAGCACCCTGGGCGGGGGCAACAATCAGCCCCAGCATTTT	CASTLGGGNNQPQHF
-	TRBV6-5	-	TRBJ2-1	TGTGCCAGCAGTGCCCGGTGGACAGTCAATGAGCAGTTCTTC	CASSARWTVNEQFF
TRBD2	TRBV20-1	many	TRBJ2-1	TGCAGTGTAAGTCTAGCGGAAATATCCTACAATGAGCAGTTCTTC	CSVSLAEISYNEQFF
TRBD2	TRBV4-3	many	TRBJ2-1	TGCGCCAGCAGCCGCATAGCGGGAGGAAGTGAGCAGTTCTTC	CASSRIAGGSEQFF
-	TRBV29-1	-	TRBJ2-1	TGCAGCGTTGGACCCCGGGCCCACAATGAGCAGTTCTTC	CSVGPRAHNEQFF
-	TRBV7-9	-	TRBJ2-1	TGTGCCAGCAGCTTAGAAGGCCAGGTCCGAAGCTCCTACAATGAGCAGTTCTTC	CASSLEGQVRSSYNEQFF
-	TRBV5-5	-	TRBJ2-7	TGTGCCAGCAGCGTGATAGGGTCTCCCTACGAGCAGTACTTC	CASSVIGSPYEQYF
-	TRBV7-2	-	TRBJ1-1	TGTGCCAGCAGCTTAGGAAAGCCCACTGAAGCTTTCTTT	CASSLGKPTEAFF
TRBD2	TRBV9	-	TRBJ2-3	TGTGCCAGCAGCGTAACGGGAGCGGGAGAGGGGACAGATACGCAGTATTTT	CASSVTGAGEGTDTQYF
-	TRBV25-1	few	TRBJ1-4	TGTGCCAGCAGTGAATCTGGGGGAAACGAAAAACTGTTTTTT	CASSESGGNEKLFF
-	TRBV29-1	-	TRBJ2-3	TGCAGCGTCGGTACGACAGAAGATACGCAGTATTTT	CSVGTTEDTQYF
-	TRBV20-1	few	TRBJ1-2	TGCAGTGCGAGTGGTTCTAACTATGGCTACACCTTC	CSASGSNYGYTF
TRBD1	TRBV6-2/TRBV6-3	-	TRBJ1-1	TGTGCCAGCAGTTACTCGAGGGGGCTTGGGGACACTGAAGCTTTCTTT	CASSYSRGLGDTEAFF
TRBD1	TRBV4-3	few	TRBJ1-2	TGCGCCAGCAGCCACAATACAGGGGGCTGGGGCTACACCTTC	CASSHNTGGWGYTF
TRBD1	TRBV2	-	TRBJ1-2	TGTGCCAGCATCCGTGGACAGGCTGGGGAGGGCTACACCTTC	CASIRGQAGEGYTF
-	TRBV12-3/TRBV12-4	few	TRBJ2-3	TGTGCCAGCAGCCCGCTCGGGGACATATGGCGAGCTACGCCCACAGATACGCAGTATTTT	CASSPLGDIWRATPTDTQYF
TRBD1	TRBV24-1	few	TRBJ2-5	TGTGCCACCAGTGACTCCGGGACAGGACAAGAGACCCAGTACTTC	CATSDSGTGQETQYF
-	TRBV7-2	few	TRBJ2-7	TGTGCCAGCAGCTTAGTAACAGGGTCTAATGAGCAGTACTTC	CASSLVTGSNEQYF
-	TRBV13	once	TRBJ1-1	TGTGCCAGCAGCTTCATGCACACTGAAGCTTTCTTT	CASSFMHTEAFF
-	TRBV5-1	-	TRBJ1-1	TGCGCCAGCAGCTTGGTTGGGGGACCGAGCACTGAAGCTTTCTTT	CASSLVGGPSTEAFF
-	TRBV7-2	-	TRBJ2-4	TGTGCCAGCAGCGACGGAGTTGCCAAAAACATTCAGTACTTC	CASSDGVAKNIQYF
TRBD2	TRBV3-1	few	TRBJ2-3	TGTGCCAGCAGCCAACTTAGCGGGGACACAGATACGCAGTATTTT	CASSQLSGDTDTQYF
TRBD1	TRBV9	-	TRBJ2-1	TGTGCCAGCAGCCCAAGAGGGGGACAGGGGGTTGACAATGAGCAGTTCTTC	CASSPRGGQGVDNEQFF
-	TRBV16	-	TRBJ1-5	TGTGCCAGCAGCCAACGGCACAGCAATCAGCCCCAGCATTTT	CASSQRHSNQPQHF
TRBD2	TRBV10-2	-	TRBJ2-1	TGCGCCAGCATTTCTAGCGGGACCCCCTACAATGAGCAGTTCTTC	CASISSGTPYNEQFF
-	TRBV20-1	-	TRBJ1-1	TGCAGTCCAGGGGACGGGAACACTGAAGCTTTCTTT	CSPGDGNTEAFF
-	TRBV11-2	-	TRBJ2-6	TGTGCCAGCATTCTGACGGGGACCAGCTCTGGGGCCAACGTCCTGACTTTC	CASILTGTSSGANVLTF
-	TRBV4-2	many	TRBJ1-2	TGTGCCAGCAGCTATTGGACTGGGGGCTACACCTTC	CASSYWTGGYTF
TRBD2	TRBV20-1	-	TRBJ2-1	TGCAGTGCTAGGGGGTCCTCAGCGGGGGGAACCTACAATGAGCAGTTCTTC	CSARGSSAGGTYNEQFF
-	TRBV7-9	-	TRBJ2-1	TGTGCCAGCAGTCAATCCTGGGAGCAGTTCTTC	CASSQSWEQFF
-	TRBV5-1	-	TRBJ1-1	TGCGCCAGCAGCTCGCCGGGCTCAATCCCTGAAGCTTTCTTT	CASSSPGSIPEAFF
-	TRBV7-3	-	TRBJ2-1	TGTGCCAGCAGCTTAGGGCCGACGAGCTCCTACAATGAGCAGTTCTTC	CASSLGPTSSYNEQFF
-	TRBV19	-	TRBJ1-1	TGTGCCAGTAGTACCCGGGACGGAAGGAACACTGAAGCTTTCTTT	CASSTRDGRNTEAFF
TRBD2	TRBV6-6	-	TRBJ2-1	TGTGCCAGCACCAGGACTAGCGGGGGGTCCTACAATGAGCAGTTCTTC	CASTRTSGGSYNEQFF
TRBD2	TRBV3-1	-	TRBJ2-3	TGTGCCAGCAGCCAAGAGGGGGGAGGGCCCACAGATACGCAGTATTTT	CASSQEGGGPTDTQYF
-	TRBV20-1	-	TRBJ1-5	TGCAGTGCTAGAGAGGACAGCTTGAGCAATCAGCCCCAGCATTTT	CSAREDSLSNQPQHF
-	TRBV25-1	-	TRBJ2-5	TGTGCCAGCAGTGCGATTAAGGGGCCGTACCAAGAGACCCAGTACTTC	CASSAIKGPYQETQYF